The sequence of this T cell receptor (beta chain) was determined in a study of shared clonotypes between healthy human individuals. This CDR3 has 14 amino acids. Looked up from germline, CDR1 is MNHEY and CDR2 is SMNVEV (reference sequence). V was trimmed by 4 bases and J by 5 bases, leaving 13 bases between them. Naive CD8 populations comprised CD45RO-negative cells positively selected for CCR7, excluding terminally differentiated effector memory CD45RA+ cells. Donors had no recently reported acute infections or vaccinations and were HIV-negative. Splitting of each subset's genomic DNA was done evenly across several immunoSEQ plates. Data came from immunoSEQ multiplex PCR; TCRdb stores just in-frame clones and leaves some out. The table lists fewer than 1 million clones, about 97% of them singletons.

The chain couples TRBV27 to TRBJ2-3; D gene ambiguous. This sequence was found in a man aged 25-45 years in good health. The specimen was naive CD8+ T cells sorted from blood. This chain's CDR3 is CASSSLAALDTQYF. In DNA, the CDR3 is TGTGCCAGCAGTTCGCTGGCGGCCTTAGATACGCAGTATTTT.